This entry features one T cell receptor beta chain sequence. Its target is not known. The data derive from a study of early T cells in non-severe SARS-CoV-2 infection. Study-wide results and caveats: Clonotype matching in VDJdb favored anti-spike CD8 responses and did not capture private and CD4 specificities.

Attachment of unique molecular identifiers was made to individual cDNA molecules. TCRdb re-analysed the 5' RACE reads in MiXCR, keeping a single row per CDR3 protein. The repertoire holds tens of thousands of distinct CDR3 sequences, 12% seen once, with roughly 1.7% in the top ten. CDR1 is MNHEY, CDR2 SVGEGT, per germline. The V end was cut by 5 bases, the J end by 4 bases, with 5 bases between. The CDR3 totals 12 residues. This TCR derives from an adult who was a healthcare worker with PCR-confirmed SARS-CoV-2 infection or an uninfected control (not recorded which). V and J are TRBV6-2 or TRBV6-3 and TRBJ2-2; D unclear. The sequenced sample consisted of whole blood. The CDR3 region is CASSRSTGELFF. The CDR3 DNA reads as TGTGCCAGCAGTCGTTCCACCGGGGAGCTGTTTTTT.